These T cell receptor beta chains were read from a single sample in a study of T-cell reconstitution after alpha-beta-depleted transplantation in children. TCRdb independently ran MiXCR on the PCR reads; one entry per CDR3 protein. The sample consists of about 150,000 distinct CDR3 sequences, around 10% of them appearing once. The starting material was PBMCs, obtained before TCRalphabeta/CD19-depleted stem cell transplant. These receptors all stem from a boy between 2 and 10 years old with acute myeloid leukemia, due to receive a stem cell transplant. The CDR3 runs from the conserved cysteine through the conserved F or W. Fields, in order: clone size, V gene, D gene, J gene, CDR3 DNA, CDR3 protein. A D gene is named only where the DNA matches it firmly. Clone sizes are shown as once, few, many or a size class.

many	TRBV7-9	.	TRBJ2-7	TGTGCCAGCAGCTTAGGGTGGGAGATATCGGACTTC	CASSLGWEISDF
many	TRBV20-1	.	TRBJ2-1	TGCAGCCCTACCGGCCCAAGGACAGCAAACAATGAGCAGTTCTTC	CSPTGPRTANNEQFF
medium-sized	TRBV5-1	TRBD2	TRBJ2-1	TGCGCCAGCAGCATATCGGGACTAGCGGGATCAAGCTCCTACAATGAGCAGTTCTTC	CASSISGLAGSSSYNEQFF
many	TRBV6-2/TRBV6-3	TRBD1	TRBJ1-2	TGTGCCAGCAGTTCCACAGGGGGCGTCTATGGCTACACCTTC	CASSSTGGVYGYTF
many	TRBV11-3	.	TRBJ1-6	TGTGCCAGCAGCCCCGGAGACATCTGCTCCTATAATTCACCCCTCCACTTT	CASSPGDICSYNSPLHF
many	TRBV7-2	.	TRBJ2-5	TGTGCCAGCAGCTCTTCGACTGGTATTTTTGACGGGACCCAGTACTTC	CASSSSTGIFDGTQYF
many	TRBV7-6	TRBD1	TRBJ1-6	TGTGCCAGCAGCTTAACACCCAAGGGGACAGCCTTAAATTCACCCCTCCACTTT	CASSLTPKGTALNSPLHF
many	TRBV4-1	.	TRBJ2-3	TGCGCCAGCAGCCAACCTGGGGTGTTAGGTAGCGGAAGCACAGATACGCAGTATTTT	CASSQPGVLGSGSTDTQYF
many	TRBV5-5	TRBD2	TRBJ2-1	TGTGCCAGCAGCTTGGAACTAGCGGGAGGGCCGACCTACAATGAGCAGTTCTTC	CASSLELAGGPTYNEQFF
many	TRBV7-3	TRBD2	TRBJ2-7	TGTGCCAGCAGCCAAGCGGGAGGATACTACGAGCAGTACTTC	CASSQAGGYYEQYF
many	TRBV9	.	TRBJ1-3	TGTGCCAGCAGCGTAGCCCCAGACCCAGCCTCTGGAAACACCATATATTTT	CASSVAPDPASGNTIYF
many	TRBV20-1	.	TRBJ2-1	TGCAGTGCTCCCGTGGGGGCTACCATCTACAATGAGCAGTTCTTC	CSAPVGATIYNEQFF
few	TRBV7-6	.	TRBJ1-1	TGTGCCAGCAGCCTCGGCAAGGGCTTGAACACTGAAGCTTTCTTT	CASSLGKGLNTEAFF